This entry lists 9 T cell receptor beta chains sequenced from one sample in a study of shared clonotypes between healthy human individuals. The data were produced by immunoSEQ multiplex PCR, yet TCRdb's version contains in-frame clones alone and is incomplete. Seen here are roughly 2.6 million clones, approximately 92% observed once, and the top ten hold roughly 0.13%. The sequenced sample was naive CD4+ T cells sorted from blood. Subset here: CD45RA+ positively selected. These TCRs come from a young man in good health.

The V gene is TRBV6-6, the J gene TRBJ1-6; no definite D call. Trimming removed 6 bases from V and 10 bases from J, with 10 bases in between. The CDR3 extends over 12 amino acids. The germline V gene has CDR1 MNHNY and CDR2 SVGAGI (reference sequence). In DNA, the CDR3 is TGTGCCAGCAGGGGGAAGGGATCACCCCTCCACTTT. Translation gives CASRGKGSPLHF.

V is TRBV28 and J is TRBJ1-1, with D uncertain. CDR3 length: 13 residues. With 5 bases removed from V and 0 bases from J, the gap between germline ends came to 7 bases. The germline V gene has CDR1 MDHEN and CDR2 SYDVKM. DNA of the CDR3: TGTGCCAGCAGTCGCGTCATGAACACTGAAGCTTTCTTT. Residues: CASSRVMNTEAFF. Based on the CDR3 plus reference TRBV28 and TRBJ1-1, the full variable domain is DVKVTQSSRYLVKRTGEKVFLECVQDMDHENMFWYRQDPGLGLRLIYFSYDVKMKEKGDIPEGYSVSREKKERFSLILESASTNQTSMYLCASSRVMNTEAFFGQGTRLTVV.

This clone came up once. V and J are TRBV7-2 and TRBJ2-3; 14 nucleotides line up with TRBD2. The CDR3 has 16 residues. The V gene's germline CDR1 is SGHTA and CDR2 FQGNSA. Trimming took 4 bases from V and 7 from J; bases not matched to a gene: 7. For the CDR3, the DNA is TGTGCCAGCAGCTATTGGACTAGCGGGGGGATTAATACGCAGTATTTT. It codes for CASSYWTSGGINTQYF.

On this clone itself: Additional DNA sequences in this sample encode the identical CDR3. DNA of the CDR3: TGCGCCAGCAGCCTAGGGGGTTCGGATTCACCCCTCCACTTT. Its translation is CASSLGGSDSPLHF. The chain uses TRBV5-1 and TRBJ1-6; a weak D match, TRBD1 (6 bases). Germline V gene sequence: CDR1 SGHRS, CDR2 YFSETQ. This CDR3 contains 14 residues. V lost 4 bases to trimming and J lost 8 bases, with 13 bases between them. Complete variable domain (other parts from reference TRBV5-1 and TRBJ1-6): KAGVTQTPRYLIKTRGQQVTLSCSPISGHRSVSWYQQTPGQGLQFLFEYFSETQRNKGNFPGRFSGRQFSNSRSEMNVSTLELGDSALYLCASSLGGSDSPLHFGNGTRLTVT.

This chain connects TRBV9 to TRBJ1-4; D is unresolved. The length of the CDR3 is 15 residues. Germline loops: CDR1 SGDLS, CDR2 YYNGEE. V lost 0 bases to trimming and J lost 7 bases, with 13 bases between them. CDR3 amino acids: CASSVDPSPIEKLFF. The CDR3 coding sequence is TGTGCCAGCAGCGTAGACCCTAGCCCCATTGAAAAACTGTTTTTT.

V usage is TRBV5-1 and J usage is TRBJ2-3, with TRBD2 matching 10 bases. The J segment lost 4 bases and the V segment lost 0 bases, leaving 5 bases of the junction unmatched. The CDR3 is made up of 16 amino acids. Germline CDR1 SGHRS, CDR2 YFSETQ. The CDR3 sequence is CASSLDGSGGSDTQYF. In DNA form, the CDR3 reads TGCGCCAGCAGCTTGGATGGTAGCGGGGGGTCAGATACGCAGTATTTT.

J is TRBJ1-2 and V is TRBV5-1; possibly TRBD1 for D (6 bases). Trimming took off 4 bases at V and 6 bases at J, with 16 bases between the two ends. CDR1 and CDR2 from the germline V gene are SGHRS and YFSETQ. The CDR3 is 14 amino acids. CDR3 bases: TGCGCCAGCAGCGTGAACAGGGAAGTGAATGGCTACACCTTC. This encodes CASSVNREVNGYTF.

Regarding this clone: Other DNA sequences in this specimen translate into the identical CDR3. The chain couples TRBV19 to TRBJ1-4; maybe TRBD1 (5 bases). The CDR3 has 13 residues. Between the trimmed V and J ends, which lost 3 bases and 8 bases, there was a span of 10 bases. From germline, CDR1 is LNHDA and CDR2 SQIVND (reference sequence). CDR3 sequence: CASSIQGGEKLFF. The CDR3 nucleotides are TGTGCCAGTAGTATCCAGGGTGGAGAAAAACTGTTTTTT.

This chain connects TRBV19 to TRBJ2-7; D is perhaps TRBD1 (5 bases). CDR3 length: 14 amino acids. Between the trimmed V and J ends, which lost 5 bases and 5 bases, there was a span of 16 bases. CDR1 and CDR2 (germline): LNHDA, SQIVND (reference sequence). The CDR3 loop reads CASSGKGFVDEQYF. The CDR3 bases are TGTGCCAGTAGTGGAAAGGGGTTTGTGGACGAGCAGTACTTC.